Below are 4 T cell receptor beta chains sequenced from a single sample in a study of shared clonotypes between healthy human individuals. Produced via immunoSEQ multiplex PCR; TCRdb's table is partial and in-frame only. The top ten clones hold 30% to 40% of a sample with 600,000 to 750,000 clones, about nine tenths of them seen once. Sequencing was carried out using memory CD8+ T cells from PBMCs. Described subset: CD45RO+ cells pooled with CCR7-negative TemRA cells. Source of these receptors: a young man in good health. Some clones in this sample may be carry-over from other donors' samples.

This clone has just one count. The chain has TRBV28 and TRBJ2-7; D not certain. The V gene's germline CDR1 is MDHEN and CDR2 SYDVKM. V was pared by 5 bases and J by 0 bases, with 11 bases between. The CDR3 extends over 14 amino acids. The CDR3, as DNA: TGTGCCAGCAGTGGTAGGGCCCTCTCCTACGAGCAGTACTTC. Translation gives CASSGRALSYEQYF.

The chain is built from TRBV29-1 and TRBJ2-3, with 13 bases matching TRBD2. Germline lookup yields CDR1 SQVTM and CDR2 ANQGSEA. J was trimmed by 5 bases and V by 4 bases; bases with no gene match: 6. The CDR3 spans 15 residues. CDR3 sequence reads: CSVGGLAGVGDTQYF. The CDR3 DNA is TGCAGCGTTGGAGGACTAGCGGGAGTGGGAGATACGCAGTATTTT.

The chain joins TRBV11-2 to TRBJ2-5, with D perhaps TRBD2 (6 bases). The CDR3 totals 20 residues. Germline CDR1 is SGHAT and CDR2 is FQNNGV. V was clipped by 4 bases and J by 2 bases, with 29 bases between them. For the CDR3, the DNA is TGTGCCAGCAGCTCAGACCGGGGACCCTCGGGAGATGGTGAACAAGAGACCCAGTACTTC. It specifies CASSSDRGPSGDGEQETQYF.

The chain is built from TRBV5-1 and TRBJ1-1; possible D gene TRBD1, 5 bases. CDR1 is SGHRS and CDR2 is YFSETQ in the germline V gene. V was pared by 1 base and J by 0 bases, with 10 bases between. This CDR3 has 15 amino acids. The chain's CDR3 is CASSLRGGLNTEAFF. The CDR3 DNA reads TGCGCCAGCAGCTTGAGGGGCGGCTTGAACACTGAAGCTTTCTTT.